This T cell receptor beta chain emerged from a study of patients and donors after allogeneic stem cell transplantation (dated by TCRdb to 2020 to 2021). Library preparation used RT-PCR. Instrument on record: NextSeq 550. TCRdb passed the public sequencing reads through fastp at Q25 and MiXCR, retaining productive beta sequences. All rows with the same CDR3 protein become a single entry with the most common DNA and genes. For this sample there are roughly 880,000 distinct CDR3 sequences; over 15% appear just once. Around 6% of the sample is held by the ten biggest clonotypes. In its sample, this clonotype was seen a few times. Its binding antigen is unknown. It has no much larger one-base neighbor in the sample; base qualities were not kept. From the germline V gene, CDR1 is LGHNA and CDR2 is YNFKEQ. The junction shows trimming of 4 bases on V and 2 bases on J, and the gene matches do not reach 6 bases of it. From the cysteine through the phenylalanine, the CDR3 covers 16 amino acids. The entry retains the CDR3 DNA only, 48 bases that are in frame from base 1.

The material sequenced was blood, either unsorted or a sorted T cell fraction (not recorded which). This chain is built from TRBV4-2 and TRBJ2-1; a stretch of 9 junction bases matches TRBD2. This receptor was obtained from a human donor who was either an allogeneic HSCT recipient or a stem cell or donor lymphocyte infusion donor (not recorded which). It is not recorded whose cells these are; they may come from a transplant donor. The CDR3 is CASSPGAGGTYNEQFF. The nucleotide sequence reads TGTGCCAGCAGCCCCGGGGCGGGGGGGACCTACAATGAGCAGTTCTTC.